One sample yielded the 24 T cell receptor beta chains listed below, sequenced in a study of blood T cells in healthy people across ages. PCR was performed a second time for about 6 to 11 cycles using a sample-barcoded 5' primer and a J-beta primer mix. One entry per CDR3 protein, called by TCRdb with MiXCR from the 5' RACE reads. The sample lists around 820,000 distinct CDR3 sequences; just under 25% were seen once. These same data were also listed under a study on T cells of mothers and their children.

Sequencing was performed on blood. The source is a boy aged 5-17 years in good health.

This CDR3 is CASSLARTGQPQHF. CDR3 DNA sequence: TGTGCCAGCAGCTTAGCGAGGACGGGGCAGCCCCAGCATTTT. The V and J genes are TRBV7-6 and TRBJ1-5; D unclear. The CDR3 extends over 14 amino acids. V was clipped by 0 bases and J by 7 bases, with 10 bases between them. CDR1 is SGHVS and CDR2 is FNYEAQ in the germline V gene.

This clonotype showed up many times. As DNA, the CDR3 is TGCAGCGTTGGACACGGCGGAGATACGCAGTATTTT. Translated, it gives CSVGHGGDTQYF. The chain uses TRBV29-1 and TRBJ2-3; D not certain. Germline V lookup: CDR1 SQVTM, CDR2 ANQGSEA. The CDR3 runs 12 residues. Between the trimmed V and J ends, which lost 4 bases and 5 bases, there was a span of 10 bases.

The chain is built from TRBV28 and TRBJ2-7, with D possibly called TRBD1 or TRBD2 (5 bases each). Trimming removed 7 bases at V and 3 bases at J, with 16 bases between. CDR1 and CDR2 from the germline V gene are MDHEN and SYDVKM. This CDR3 has 14 residues. The CDR3 is CASTKVGTLYEQYF. In nucleotides, the CDR3 is TGTGCCAGCACCAAGGTCGGGACGCTCTACGAGCAGTACTTC.

The CDR3: CSVDLGIGNTIYF. CDR3 DNA: TGCAGCGTTGATTTGGGGATAGGTAACACCATATATTTT. This chain links TRBV29-1 with TRBJ1-3; D is undetermined. V gave up 3 bases and J gave up 7 bases, with 13 bases separating them. In germline, CDR1 is SQVTM, CDR2 ANQGSEA. The CDR3 sequence is 13 residues long.

This clonotype has only a few counts. The chain employs TRBV15 and TRBJ2-5; no reliable D call. With 1 base removed from V and 0 bases from J, the gap between germline ends came to 3 bases. The germline gives CDR1 LNHNV, CDR2 YYDKDF (reference sequence). The CDR3 has 13 amino acids. The CDR3 region has the DNA TGTGCCACCAGCAGAGTATACCAAGAGACCCAGTACTTC. Residues: CATSRVYQETQYF.

The CDR3 region has the DNA TGTGCCAGCAGCTTGTTAGACAGGGATAATTCACCCCTCCACTTT. Translation: CASSLLDRDNSPLHF. This chain joins TRBV27 and TRBJ1-6; 7 nucleotides align to TRBD1. The germline V gene encodes CDR1 MNHEY and CDR2 SMNVEV (reference sequence). This CDR3 spans 15 amino acids. The V gene end was trimmed by 6 bases and the J gene end by 5 bases; junction bases not matched to a gene: 7.

This clonotype came up a few times. This sequence joins TRBV29-1 and TRBJ2-5; no firm D call. This CDR3 has 10 residues. The V gene lost 7 bases and the J gene lost 3 bases, with 6 bases spanning the gap. Germline V gene lookup returns CDR1 SQVTM and CDR2 ANQGSEA. The CDR3 loop is CSGHEETQYF. For the CDR3, the DNA is TGCAGCGGGCACGAAGAGACCCAGTACTTC.

This clonotype was detected only a few times. The V and J genes are TRBV12-3 or TRBV12-4 and TRBJ2-4; 9 bases are a match to TRBD2. Trimming took 5 bases from V and 0 from J; bases not matched to a gene: 11. This CDR3 is built from 18 residues. The CDR3 region has the DNA TGTGCCAGCAGTGTGGCGACTAGCGGCCAGTTAGCCAAAAACATTCAGTACTTC. Its translation: CASSVATSGQLAKNIQYF.

This clonotype was counted a single time. The V call is TRBV11-2, the J call TRBJ2-3; the match to TRBD2 covers 7 bases. Germline loops: CDR1 SGHAT, CDR2 FQNNGV. This CDR3 region has 16 residues. V lost 5 bases to trimming and J lost 2 bases; unmatched junction nucleotides: 10. The CDR3 DNA sequence: TGTGCCAGCAGCCGCACCGGGCTAGCGGACACAGATACGCAGTATTTT. It encodes CASSRTGLADTDTQYF.

This chain connects TRBV2 to TRBJ2-1, with D perhaps matching TRBD2 (6 bases). V was clipped by 8 bases and J by 5 bases, with 16 bases between them. The CDR3 runs 14 residues. The germline V gene has CDR1 SNHLY and CDR2 FYNNEI. CDR3 loop: CASGPASANNEQFF. DNA of the CDR3: TGTGCCAGCGGGCCGGCTAGCGCCAACAATGAGCAGTTCTTC.

This chain links TRBV9 with TRBJ2-1, with 8 bases that match TRBD1. Germline V gene lookup returns CDR1 SGDLS and CDR2 YYNGEE. J gave up 5 bases and V 3 bases, and 4 bases lay outside the gene matches. CDR3 length: 14 residues. The chain's CDR3 is CASSATGDNNEQFF. In DNA form, the CDR3 reads TGTGCCAGCAGCGCGACAGGGGACAACAATGAGCAGTTCTTC.

This clonotype was detected only a few times. The chain couples TRBV6-2 or TRBV6-3 to TRBJ1-2; possible D gene TRBD1, 6 bases. Trimming shortened V by 0 bases and J by 8 bases, and 10 bases separated the two germline ends. This CDR3 contains 13 residues. Germline loops: CDR1 MNHEY, CDR2 SVGEGT. The CDR3 sequence: CASSYSTGIGYTF. CDR3 DNA sequence: TGTGCCAGCAGTTACTCCACAGGGATCGGCTACACCTTC.

The rearrangement joins TRBV4-2 to TRBJ1-2; D is ambiguous. V was shortened by 0 bases and J by 5 bases, with 13 bases between the two germline ends. This CDR3 has 15 residues. Germline V gene lookup returns CDR1 LGHNA and CDR2 YNFKEQ. This chain's CDR3 is CASSQDLGHTYGYTF. DNA for the CDR3: TGTGCCAGCAGCCAAGATTTGGGTCATACGTATGGCTACACCTTC.

The chain links TRBV4-1 to TRBJ1-4; D remains ambiguous. This CDR3 spans 15 amino acids. Trimming removed 5 bases from V and 7 bases from J, with 17 bases in between. Germline lookup yields CDR1 MGHRA and CDR2 YSYEKL. DNA of the CDR3: TGCGCCAGCAGCTCCTTCCCTGGGAATGGTGAAAAACTGTTTTTT. Amino acids: CASSSFPGNGEKLFF.

This clonotype has more than one count but fewer than ten. The junction shows a germline mismatch at one end, possibly a read error. This chain joins TRBV29-1 and TRBJ2-7; tentatively, D is TRBD1 (5 bases). Germline-derived CDR1 and CDR2 are SQVTM and ANQGSEA. The CDR3 has 14 amino acids. The CDR3 nucleotides read TGCAGCGTTGAAGATCAGGCAGGGAACTCCGAGCAGCACTTC. Protein sequence: CSVEDQAGNSEQHF.

This clonotype was found a few times. The chain couples TRBV7-3 to TRBJ2-5; D may be TRBD2 (5 bases). Judging by the DNA end, TRBJ2-1 fits better; the J call may be wrong. This CDR3 contains 13 residues. Germline loops: CDR1 SGHTA, CDR2 FQGTGA. The CDR3 loop is CASSLSASSEQFF. The CDR3, as DNA: TGTGCCAGCAGCTTAAGTGCTAGCAGTGAGCAGTTCTTC.

With respect to this clonotype: The junction does not match germline at one end; this may be a read error. The V call is TRBV7-7, the J call TRBJ1-1; D gene uncertain. The CDR3 totals 15 residues. CDR1 is SSHAT and CDR2 is FNYEAQ in the germline V gene (reference sequence). The CDR3 DNA is TGTGCTAGCAGCCCCCTGGGTTCCGTGAACACTGAAGCTTTCTTT. Protein product: CASSPLGSVNTEAFF.

This clonotype showed up just a few times. No conserved phenylalanine or tryptophan ends this CDR3, so it is likely a read error. This chain links TRBV28 with TRBJ1-1, with 7 bases that match TRBD1. The germline CDR1 and CDR2 sequences are MDHEN and SYDVKM. V lost 7 bases to trimming and J lost 4 bases; unmatched junction nucleotides: 9. The CDR3 is 14 residues long. In nucleotides, the CDR3 is TGTGCCAGCAAACCTAACCGGGACAGCACTGAAGCTTTCTCT. Amino acids: CASKPNRDSTEAFS.

The chain has TRBV10-3 and TRBJ2-5; 7 positions match TRBD2. This CDR3 comprises 14 residues. Germline V gene data show CDR1 as ENHRY and CDR2 as SYGVKD. Losses at the gene ends were 6 bases for V and 4 bases for J; bases not matched to a gene: 8. The CDR3 nucleotides read TGTGCCATCAGAAACGGACTAGATCCAGAGACCCAGTACTTC. It yields the protein CAIRNGLDPETQYF.

V is TRBV24-1 and J is TRBJ2-3; D is undetermined. The CDR3 spans 12 residues. CDR1 and CDR2 (germline): KGHDR, SFDVKD. Trimming took 1 base from V and 2 from J, leaving 0 bases between them. Here the CDR3 DNA reads TGTGCCACCAGTGATTTCACAGATACGCAGTATTTT. As protein: CATSDFTDTQYF.

This clonotype was seen only a few times. As DNA, the CDR3 is TGTGCCAGCAGTGGTAGCGGGGGGACCGGGGAGCTGTTTTTT. Protein: CASSGSGGTGELFF. The gene calls are TRBV25-1 and TRBJ2-2, with 10 bases matching TRBD2. This CDR3 has 14 amino acids. Germline CDR1 and CDR2: MGHDK and SYGVNS. The junction had 1 base not matched to a gene; V was cut back by 4 bases and J by 5 bases.

This clonotype has only a few counts. This chain links TRBV6-2 or TRBV6-3 with TRBJ2-1, with 11 bases fitting TRBD1. The CDR3 totals 16 residues. V lost 2 bases, J lost 7 bases, and 7 bases stayed unmatched. In germline, CDR1 is MNHEY, CDR2 SVGEGT. DNA of the CDR3: TGTGCCAGCAGTTACCGGACAGGGGGCGTCAGAAATGAGCAGTTCTTC. Translation: CASSYRTGGVRNEQFF.

J is TRBJ2-3 and V is TRBV20-1; maybe TRBD2 (5 bases). The CDR3 is 14 amino acids. The germline V and J ends were trimmed by 6 bases and 4 bases, with 17 bases remaining between them. The germline V gene encodes CDR1 DFQATT and CDR2 SNEGSKA (reference sequence). DNA for the CDR3: TGCAGTGCCCAACCGGTAGGGAGAGCAGATACGCAGTATTTT. Its protein is CSAQPVGRADTQYF.

The chain carries TRBV7-6 and TRBJ1-1, with a weak D call TRBD1 (6 bases). Germline CDR1 and CDR2: SGHVS and FNYEAQ. The CDR3 length is 12 residues. V was cut by 2 bases and J by 11 bases, with 12 bases left in between. The CDR3 loop is CASSLPQGEAFF. The CDR3 nucleotides read TGTGCCAGCAGCTTACCACAGGGTGAGGCTTTCTTT.